The 10 T cell receptor beta chains in this list originate from one sample, sequenced in a study of glioma-infiltrating T cells. Amplification of TCR alpha and beta CDR3 regions from RNA used iRepertoire nested multiplex PCR. Via MiXCR, TCRdb re-called the multiplex PCR reads, giving one row per CDR3 protein. The data show fewer than 90,000 distinct CDR3 sequences, 20% to 25% seen once. Sequencing used glioma tissue, nonneoplastic brain tissue, or PBMCs (not recorded which). These receptors came from a human donor with low-grade glioma or glioblastoma, undergoing nonglioma brain surgery, or in good health (not recorded which).

There are many counts of this clonotype. The V call is TRBV6-1, the J call TRBJ2-1; maybe TRBD2 (6 bases). V gave up 6 bases and J gave up 8 bases, with 17 bases separating them. Germline CDR1 is MNHNS and CDR2 is SASEGT. This CDR3 is 14 amino acids long. The CDR3 spells CASSQGLPGDEQFF. The DNA for the CDR3 is TGTGCCAGCAGCCAGGGACTCCCTGGGGATGAGCAGTTCTTC.

This clonotype was observed many times. The chain combines TRBV24-1 with TRBJ1-1; 7 bases match TRBD1. The ends lost 4 bases at V and 3 bases at J; junction bases unmatched: 7. This CDR3 has 15 residues. Germline assignment: CDR1 KGHDR and CDR2 SFDVKD. CDR3 coding DNA: TGTGCCACCAGTGACCTCGACAGGGCGGACACTGAAGCTTTCTTT. Translated, it gives CATSDLDRADTEAFF.

This clonotype has at least ten counts. V usage is TRBV3-1 and J usage is TRBJ2-7; 13 bases line up with TRBD2. The CDR3 totals 16 residues. V shed 0 bases, J shed 3 bases, and the junction held 2 bases outside the gene matches. The germline gives CDR1 LGHDT, CDR2 YNNKEL (reference sequence). The CDR3 protein is CASSQDGLAGDYEQYF. For the CDR3, the DNA is TGTGCCAGCAGCCAAGATGGACTAGCGGGGGACTACGAGCAGTACTTC.

The sample holds many counts of this clonotype. The chain carries TRBV4-2 and TRBJ1-1; D gene unclear. From germline, CDR1 is LGHNA and CDR2 YNFKEQ. The CDR3 covers 17 residues. Deletions cut 0 bases from V and 1 base from J, with 15 bases between. The CDR3 DNA follows: TGTGCCAGCAGCCAAGAGCCGACCCAGAAGGGGAACACTGAAGCTTTCTTT. Translation: CASSQEPTQKGNTEAFF.

To note about this clonotype: This clone may be a read error of a much larger clone one base away. The V call is TRBV3-1, the J call TRBJ1-3; D gene ambiguous. This CDR3 region has 17 residues. The V gene's germline CDR1 is LGHDT and CDR2 YNNKEL (reference sequence). DNA of the CDR3: TGTGCCAGCAGCCAGTCCTTCACTCTCAGCTCTGGAAACGCCATATATTTT. Translating it yields CASSQSFTLSSGNAIYF. Variable domain in full (rest from reference TRBV3-1 and TRBJ1-3): DTAVSQTPKYLVTQMGNDKSIKCEQNLGHDTMYWYKQDSKKFLKIMFSYNNKELIINETVPNRFSPKSPDKAHLNLHINSLELGDSAVYFCASSQSFTLSSGNAIYFGEGSWLTVV.

Concerning this clonotype: This may arise from a read error, as a much more abundant clone is one base away. The chain employs TRBV2 and TRBJ1-2, with TRBD1 matching 7 bases. CDR1 and CDR2 from the germline V gene are SNHLY and FYNNEI. The CDR3 extends over 14 amino acids. The junction had 9 bases not matched to a gene; V was cut back by 6 bases and J by 5 bases. DNA for the CDR3: TGTGCCAGCAGCGGAGCTGGGACAGAATATGGCTACACCTTC. Encoded protein: CASSGAGTEYGYTF.

This clonotype showed up many times. V and J are TRBV5-1 and TRBJ1-5; no clear D. The CDR3 covers 13 residues. V lost 0 bases, J lost 7 bases, and 8 bases lay in between. The germline V gene has CDR1 SGHRS and CDR2 YFSETQ. The CDR3 sequence: CASSLAYDQPQHF. The CDR3 nucleotides are TGCGCCAGCAGCTTGGCTTACGACCAGCCCCAGCATTTT.

The V gene is TRBV12-3 or TRBV12-4, the J gene TRBJ2-1, with TRBD2 identical over 8 bases. CDR3 length: 15 amino acids. Germline trimming cut 6 bases from V and 3 bases from J; bases unmatched to any gene: 7. CDR3 sequence reads: CASRQSGGGYNEQFF. DNA of the CDR3: TGTGCCAGCAGACAGTCGGGAGGGGGCTACAATGAGCAGTTCTTC.

DNA of the CDR3: TGCAGCGTTGAATGGAGCTACGAGCAGTACTTC. This translates into CSVEWSYEQYF. J is TRBJ2-7 and V is TRBV29-1; no clear D. Trimming cost V 2 bases and J 3 bases, with 5 bases left between them. The CDR3 spans 11 residues. Germline CDR1 and CDR2: SQVTM and ANQGSEA.

Only a few counts were recorded for this clonotype. The V gene is TRBV29-1, the J gene TRBJ2-5; D is unclear. The length of the CDR3 is 10 residues. Germline V CDR1 and CDR2: SQVTM, ANQGSEA. The V gene lost 6 bases and the J gene lost 5 bases, with 7 bases spanning the gap. This chain's CDR3 is CSVRWETQYF. CDR3 DNA sequence: TGCAGCGTGCGATGGGAGACCCAGTACTTC.